This T cell receptor beta chain originates from a study of control samples from healthy donors and cancer patients. Produced via immunoSEQ multiplex PCR; TCRdb's table is partial and in-frame only. This table holds 100,000 to 150,000 clones, 80% to 90% found once. Trimming shortened V by 6 bases and J by 5 bases, and 16 bases separated the two germline ends. The CDR3 has 14 residues. Germline V lookup: CDR1 MNHEY, CDR2 SMNVEV (reference sequence). This receptor was obtained from a man aged 50 or older in good health. The material sequenced was blood. The rearrangement uses TRBV27 and TRBJ2-5, with D uncertain. The CDR3, as DNA: TGTGCCAGCAGGTCCACAGAAGGGCGGGAGACCCAGTACTTC. Translation: CASRSTEGRETQYF.